This TCR beta chain derives from a study of cytomegalovirus exposure and HLA in healthy donors. General study results and limits: The authors later linked a missense DCLRE1C variant to TCR beta V- and J-gene trimming. Association of roughly 18,000 TCR beta sequences with HLA alleles was found at 0.05 false discovery rate in a later analysis. Information on immune exposure was restricted to one variable (CMV serostatus).

Regarding this clone: Its target is unknown.

Samples came from healthy bone marrow donors. V lost 5 bases to trimming and J lost 1 base, with 12 bases between them. Germline V gives CDR1 LNHDA, CDR2 SQIVND (reference sequence). This CDR3 is 15 amino acids long. Primers for the PCR totalled 60 Vbeta and 13 Jbeta. Using immunoSEQ multiplex PCR, the repertoire was profiled, and TCRdb retains in-frame clones only, with some absent. The sample lists about 100,000 clones, roughly 78% occurring once. V is TRBV19 and J is TRBJ1-5; TRBD1 might be the D (5 bases). This clonotype originated in a woman aged 55-70 years in good health and CMV-seronegative. The sequencing sample was made of PBMCs. The CDR3 reads CASSGVAGSNQPQHF. DNA for the CDR3: TGTGCCAGTAGTGGGGTGGCAGGGAGCAATCAGCCCCAGCATTTT.